These 4 T cell receptor beta chains were sequenced from one sample in a study of cytomegalovirus exposure and HLA in healthy donors. TCRdb's table, derived via immunoSEQ multiplex PCR, lists solely in-frame clones and lacks some. The data show 95,000 to 150,000 clones, about 84% seen once. The specimen was PBMCs. These receptors were taken from a young woman in good health and CMV-seronegative.

Comments on this clone: This same CDR3 is encoded by further DNA sequences in the sample. The chain links TRBV2 to TRBJ1-1; weak D call: TRBD1 (5 bases). There are 14 residues in the CDR3. V was shortened by 6 bases and J by 0 bases, with 11 bases between the two germline ends. Germline V gene sequence: CDR1 SNHLY, CDR2 FYNNEI. The DNA of the CDR3 is TGTGCCAGCAGCCTCAGGGTCATGAACACTGAAGCTTTCTTT. This sequence encodes CASSLRVMNTEAFF.

This sequence joins TRBV30 and TRBJ2-7; a possible D gene is TRBD2 (5 bases). V lost 0 bases and J 3 bases, leaving 18 bases between the germline ends. This CDR3 is 16 amino acids long. Germline CDR1 reads GTSNPN; CDR2 reads SVGIG (reference sequence). The CDR3 sequence: CAWSVPGLASFYEQYF. DNA for the CDR3: TGTGCCTGGAGTGTACCCGGGCTAGCATCCTTCTACGAGCAGTACTTC.

This chain uses TRBV7-9 with TRBJ2-7, with TRBD2 as a possible D gene (6 bases). The germline V gene has CDR1 SEHNR and CDR2 FQNEAQ (reference sequence). This CDR3 is 14 amino acids long. The germline V and J ends were trimmed by 4 bases and 4 bases, with 14 bases remaining between them. The CDR3 nucleotides read TGTGCCAGCAGCTCAACGGGGGTGGGGTACGAGCAGTACTTC. Translation: CASSSTGVGYEQYF.

The gene calls are TRBV5-1 and TRBJ1-2, with TRBD1 matching over 7 bases. Trimming removed 4 bases from V and 4 bases from J; junction bases left unmatched: 4. The CDR3 consists of 13 residues. Per the germline V gene, CDR1 is SGHRS and CDR2 is YFSETQ. CDR3 region: CASSRGTAYGYTF. The DNA for the CDR3 is TGCGCCAGCAGCCGCGGGACAGCCTATGGCTACACCTTC.